These T cell receptor beta chains were read from a single sample in a study of T cells in Graves' hyperthyroidism and ophthalmopathy. TCRdb fed the multiplex PCR reads into MiXCR, producing one record per CDR3 protein. The sample consists of under 250,000 distinct CDR3 sequences, around 17% of them appearing once. Sample: blood. These receptors all stem from a woman aged 45-59 years with Graves' hyperthyroidism. CDR3s include the opening cysteine and the closing phenylalanine or tryptophan. D genes are given only for firm matches. Rows give clone size only sometimes, using once, few, many, or a class for an expanded clone.

v_gene: TRBV30
abundance: few
d_gene: .
j_gene: TRBJ1-5
CDR3nt: TGTGCCTGGAGTTCCGGGGGGGATCAGCCCCAGCATTTT
CDR3aa: CAWSSGGDQPQHF

v_gene: TRBV16
abundance: few
d_gene: TRBD1
j_gene: TRBJ1-1
CDR3nt: TGTGCCAGCAGCCTCGGACAGGGGGATACTGAAGCTTTCTTT
CDR3aa: CASSLGQGDTEAFF

v_gene: TRBV9
abundance: .
d_gene: .
j_gene: TRBJ2-5
CDR3nt: TGTGCCAGCAGCGTAGCTGAGGAGATCCAAGAGACCCAGTACTTC
CDR3aa: CASSVAEEIQETQYF

v_gene: TRBV7-8
abundance: many
d_gene: .
j_gene: TRBJ2-7
CDR3nt: TGTGCCAGCAGCTTAGGACTAGTAGCTTTTCGTGGGTCCTACGAGCAGTACTTC
CDR3aa: CASSLGLVAFRGSYEQYF

v_gene: TRBV18
abundance: many
d_gene: TRBD1
j_gene: TRBJ2-3
CDR3nt: TGTGCCAGCTCGCCACGACAGGGCAGCACAGATACGCAGTATTTT
CDR3aa: CASSPRQGSTDTQYF

v_gene: TRBV29-1
abundance: .
d_gene: TRBD2
j_gene: TRBJ2-7
CDR3nt: TGCAGCGTCGGTATAGCGGGGAGAGGGCCCTACGAGCAGTACTTC
CDR3aa: CSVGIAGRGPYEQYF

v_gene: TRBV9
abundance: .
d_gene: .
j_gene: TRBJ2-7
CDR3nt: TGTGCCAGCAGCGTAGGTTTGGGAGCGGGCTACAATGAGCAGTACTTC
CDR3aa: CASSVGLGAGYNEQYF

v_gene: TRBV7-2
abundance: .
d_gene: TRBD2
j_gene: TRBJ2-7
CDR3nt: TGTGCCAGCAGCGCGGGACTAGCAGCCTACGAGCAGTACTTC
CDR3aa: CASSAGLAAYEQYF

v_gene: TRBV2
abundance: few
d_gene: TRBD1
j_gene: TRBJ1-1
CDR3nt: TGTGCCATCCGACAGGGGGCGTTCACTGAAGCTTTCTTT
CDR3aa: CAIRQGAFTEAFF

v_gene: TRBV28
abundance: many
d_gene: TRBD2
j_gene: TRBJ2-7
CDR3nt: TGTGCCAGCAGACCGACGGGACTAGCGGTCAAGGCCTACGAGCAGTACTTC
CDR3aa: CASRPTGLAVKAYEQYF

v_gene: TRBV7-9
abundance: many
d_gene: .
j_gene: TRBJ1-2
CDR3nt: TGTGCCAGCAGCTTCTACTCAAACTATGGCTACACCTTC
CDR3aa: CASSFYSNYGYTF

v_gene: TRBV20-1
abundance: many
d_gene: .
j_gene: TRBJ2-1
CDR3nt: TGCAGTGCTAGAGCTCAATACTCCTACAATGAGCAGTTCTTC
CDR3aa: CSARAQYSYNEQFF

v_gene: TRBV29-1
abundance: many
d_gene: .
j_gene: TRBJ2-5
CDR3nt: TGCAGCGTACGAGGGACGGGAGAGACCCAGTACTTC
CDR3aa: CSVRGTGETQYF

v_gene: TRBV11-2
abundance: .
d_gene: .
j_gene: TRBJ2-3
CDR3nt: TGTGCCAGCAGTTATGGAGTAGCAGATACGCAGTATTTT
CDR3aa: CASSYGVADTQYF

v_gene: TRBV5-1
abundance: .
d_gene: .
j_gene: TRBJ2-2
CDR3nt: TGCGCCAGCAGCCTGGGCGTGGGGGAGCTGTTTTTT
CDR3aa: CASSLGVGELFF

v_gene: TRBV3-1
abundance: many
d_gene: .
j_gene: TRBJ1-5
CDR3nt: TGTGCCGCTGGAGGCAGCGGTGTCGGTCAGCCCCAGCATTTT
CDR3aa: CAAGGSGVGQPQHF

v_gene: TRBV18
abundance: many
d_gene: .
j_gene: TRBJ1-1
CDR3nt: TGTGCCAGCTCCAACAAGGAGAACACTGAAGCTTTCTTT
CDR3aa: CASSNKENTEAFF

v_gene: TRBV20-1
abundance: many
d_gene: TRBD1
j_gene: TRBJ1-4
CDR3nt: TGCAGTGCCTCAGGACGGGACAGGGGAGATGAAAAACTGTTTTTT
CDR3aa: CSASGRDRGDEKLFF